The clone carrying this TCR beta chain has only a few counts. Antigen: not known. The sample comes from a study of identical twins. The study, taken as a whole, reports: Some out-of-frame alpha sequences were shared by twins, and these showed excess low generation probability.

TCRdb reprocessed the 5' RACE reads via MiXCR and lists one record per CDR3 protein. Of 410,000 or so distinct CDR3 sequences listed, about 18% are singletons. The trim removed 5 bases at V and 5 bases at J, leaving 7 bases unmatched. The germline gives CDR1 SQVTM, CDR2 ANQGSEA. The CDR3 length is 13 residues. The genes are TRBV29-1 and TRBJ2-3; 7 nucleotides align to TRBD2. This receptor was taken from a man over 45 in good health. Sequencing was carried out using naive T cells sorted from blood. Here the CDR3 DNA reads TGCAGCGTTACGGGGAGGGTCGTAGATACGCAGTATTTT. Protein sequence: CSVTGRVVDTQYF.